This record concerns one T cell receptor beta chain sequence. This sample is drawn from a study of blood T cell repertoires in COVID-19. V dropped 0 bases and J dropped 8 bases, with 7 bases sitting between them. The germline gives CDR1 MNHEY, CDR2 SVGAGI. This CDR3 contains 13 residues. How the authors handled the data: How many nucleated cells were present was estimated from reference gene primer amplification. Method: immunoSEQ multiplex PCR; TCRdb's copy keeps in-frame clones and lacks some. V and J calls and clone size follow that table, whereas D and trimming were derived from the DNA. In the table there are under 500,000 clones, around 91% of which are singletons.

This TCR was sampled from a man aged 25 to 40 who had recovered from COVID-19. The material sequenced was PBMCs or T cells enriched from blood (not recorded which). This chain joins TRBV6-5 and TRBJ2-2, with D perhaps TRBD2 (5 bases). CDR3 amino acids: CASSYSRAGELFF. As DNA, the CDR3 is TGTGCCAGCAGTTACTCGAGGGCAGGGGAGCTGTTTTTT.